This T cell receptor (beta chain) was captured by sequencing in a study of T cell responses to AZD1222 COVID-19 vaccine. V gave up 6 bases and J gave up 4 bases, with 16 bases separating them. The CDR3 sequence is 14 residues long. Germline CDR1 is MNHNS and CDR2 is SASEGT. This clone was counted once. Libraries were prepared by immunoSEQ multiplex PCR; TCRdb keeps only in-frame clonotypes and omits some of them. The profile shows some 150,000 clones, 90% of them singletons. The source material was peripheral blood, sampled on day 0 of AZD1222 vaccination. V is TRBV6-1 and J is TRBJ2-7, with D possibly being TRBD2 (5 bases). The TCR was taken from an adult in good health. DNA for the CDR3: TGTGCCAGCAGCCTCGAGGGCTTAAAGTACGAGCAGTACTTC. Protein: CASSLEGLKYEQYF.